This entry lists 11 T cell receptor beta chains sequenced from one sample in a study of T-cell reconstitution after alpha-beta-depleted transplantation in children. Unique molecular identifiers were incorporated into the prepared TCRbeta library. MiXCR, applied by TCRdb to the PCR reads, yields one record per CDR3 protein. Here the sample spans 210,000 or so distinct CDR3 sequences, about a tenth being singletons. This specimen consisted of PBMCs from the stem cell graft donor, obtained from the stem cell graft. These receptors were collected from a human donor who donated a stem cell graft to a child with acute lymphoblastic leukemia.

V and J are TRBV18 and TRBJ2-5, with D possibly matching TRBD2 (6 bases). V gave up 3 bases and J gave up 4 bases, with 12 bases separating them. Germline CDR1 is KGHSH and CDR2 is LQKENI. CDR3 length equals 14 residues. Here the CDR3 reads CASSPYGGRETQYF. CDR3 nucleotide sequence: TGTGCCAGCTCACCTTACGGGGGTCGAGAGACCCAGTACTTC.

This clonotype occurred a few times. The chain carries TRBV25-1 and TRBJ1-4; 7 bases are a match to TRBD1. The ends lost 2 bases at V and 7 bases at J; junction bases unmatched: 4. Germline CDR1 and CDR2: MGHDK and SYGVNS. The CDR3 is 14 amino acids. The CDR3, as DNA: TGTGCCAGCAGTGAACGACAGGGTGCTGAAAAACTGTTTTTT. Translation: CASSERQGAEKLFF.

On this clonotype itself: With a much larger clone just one base away, this may be a read error. The J gene is TRBJ2-7, the V gene TRBV3-1; D is perhaps TRBD2 (6 bases). Germline V lookup: CDR1 LGHDT, CDR2 YNNKEL (reference sequence). There are 16 residues in the CDR3. In DNA form, the CDR3 reads TGTGTCAGCAGCCAAGGGCTAGGAGCGGGTGCCTACGAGCAGTACTTC. This codes for CVSSQGLGAGAYEQYF.

V is TRBV9 and J is TRBJ2-1; the match to TRBD1 covers 8 bases. The CDR3 loop spans 16 amino acids. CDR1 and CDR2 (germline): SGDLS, YYNGEE. The V and J ends lost 1 base and 7 bases, in that order; junction bases with no gene match: 10. Written as DNA, the CDR3 is TGTGCCAGCAGCGTAATTACGACAGGGGTCAATAATGAGCAGTTCTTC. Its protein is CASSVITTGVNNEQFF.

This clonotype was recorded many times. This sequence joins TRBV24-1 and TRBJ2-2; 11 bases are a match to TRBD2. V dropped 4 bases and J dropped 6; count of bases not matched to a gene: 18. Germline loops: CDR1 KGHDR, CDR2 SFDVKD. CDR3 length: 20 residues. CDR3 nucleotides: TGTGCCACCAGTGACGGTGGTAGTAGCGGGGGGGCCAGGTATGCCGGGGAGCTGTTTTTT. It specifies CATSDGGSSGGARYAGELFF.

The chain combines TRBV18 with TRBJ1-4; the D gene is possibly TRBD1 (5 bases). Germline assignment: CDR1 KGHSH and CDR2 LQKENI. This CDR3 has 17 amino acids. The germline V and J ends were trimmed by 6 bases and 2 bases, with 19 bases remaining between them. Here the CDR3 reads CASSFLRGRGTNEKLFF. CDR3 nucleotides: TGTGCCAGCTCGTTCCTCCGGGGCCGGGGGACTAATGAAAAACTGTTTTTT.

This clonotype was seen many times. The chain links TRBV23-1 to TRBJ1-4; D may be TRBD1 (5 bases). TRBV23-1 is treated as an ORF (open reading frame) with a function not yet certain. This CDR3 is 17 amino acids long. With 4 bases removed from V and 0 bases from J, the gap between germline ends came to 15 bases. The CDR3 sequence is CASSRLGVRATNEKLFF. DNA for the CDR3: TGCGCCAGCAGTCGGTTAGGGGTCCGCGCAACTAATGAAAAACTGTTTTTT.

This chain uses TRBV11-2 with TRBJ1-2; 7 bases agree with TRBD1. The CDR3 consists of 15 residues. CDR1 and CDR2 from the germline V gene are SGHAT and FQNNGV. Germline trimming cut 4 bases from V and 6 bases from J; bases unmatched to any gene: 11. CDR3 nucleotide sequence: TGTGCCAGCAGCTCCGCGCAGGGGGGGATGGATGGCTACACCTTC. Its translation: CASSSAQGGMDGYTF.

In its sample, this clonotype was seen a few times. CDR3 DNA: TGTGCCAGCAGTCCCCCAGGGGACAACATTCAGTACTTC. Amino acid sequence: CASSPPGDNIQYF. V usage is TRBV6-6 and J usage is TRBJ2-4; tentative D call: TRBD1 (6 bases). V lost 5 bases and J 7 bases, leaving 12 bases between the germline ends. CDR1 MNHNY and CDR2 SVGAGI come from the germline V gene (reference sequence). The CDR3 has 13 amino acids.

The gene calls are TRBV5-6 and TRBJ1-2, with D unresolved. This CDR3 is built from 13 residues. The V end lost 1 base, the J end lost 8 bases, and 12 bases lay between the germline ends. Germline V gene sequence: CDR1 SGHDT, CDR2 YYEEEE. DNA of the CDR3: TGTGCCAGCAGCTTGTTGGTAGAGGACGGCTACACCTTC. Protein: CASSLLVEDGYTF.

This clonotype was found once. Just one base apart from a much larger clone, this may be a read error. The CDR3 DNA is TGCGCCAGCAGCTCCCCGGTCAGGGGTGAGGGCTATGGCTACACCTTC. This encodes CASSSPVRGEGYGYTF. The chain has TRBV5-1 and TRBJ1-2; D possibly corresponds to TRBD1 (6 bases). Germline lookup yields CDR1 SGHRS and CDR2 YFSETQ. The CDR3 totals 16 residues. V lost 3 bases, J lost 4 bases, and 19 bases lay in between. Looking up the rest from reference TRBV5-1 and TRBJ1-2 gives the full variable domain: KAGVTQTPRYLIKTRGQQVTLSCSPISGHRSVSWYQQTPGQGLQFLFEYFSETQRNKGNFPGRFSGRQFSNSRSEMNVSTLELGDSALYLCASSSPVRGEGYGYTFGSGTRLTVV.